This entry is about one TCR beta chain. Measured with immunoSEQ multiplex PCR; TCRdb has only the in-frame clones, and not every one. Among about 75,000 clones listed, around 97% were seen once. This specimen belongs to a study of technical replicates of blood from a few donors. The CDR3 has 17 residues. V shed 0 bases and J 6 bases; nucleotides not matched to a gene: 11. In germline, CDR1 is LNHNV, CDR2 YYDKDF (reference sequence). The specimen was T cells isolated from PBMCs. The chain links TRBV15 to TRBJ2-1, with 7 bases that match TRBD1. The clonotype originates from a human donor in good health. CDR3 sequence (DNA): TGTGCCACCAGCAGAGACAGACCGACAGGGCTGAGCAATGAGCAGTTCTTC. Protein: CATSRDRPTGLSNEQFF.